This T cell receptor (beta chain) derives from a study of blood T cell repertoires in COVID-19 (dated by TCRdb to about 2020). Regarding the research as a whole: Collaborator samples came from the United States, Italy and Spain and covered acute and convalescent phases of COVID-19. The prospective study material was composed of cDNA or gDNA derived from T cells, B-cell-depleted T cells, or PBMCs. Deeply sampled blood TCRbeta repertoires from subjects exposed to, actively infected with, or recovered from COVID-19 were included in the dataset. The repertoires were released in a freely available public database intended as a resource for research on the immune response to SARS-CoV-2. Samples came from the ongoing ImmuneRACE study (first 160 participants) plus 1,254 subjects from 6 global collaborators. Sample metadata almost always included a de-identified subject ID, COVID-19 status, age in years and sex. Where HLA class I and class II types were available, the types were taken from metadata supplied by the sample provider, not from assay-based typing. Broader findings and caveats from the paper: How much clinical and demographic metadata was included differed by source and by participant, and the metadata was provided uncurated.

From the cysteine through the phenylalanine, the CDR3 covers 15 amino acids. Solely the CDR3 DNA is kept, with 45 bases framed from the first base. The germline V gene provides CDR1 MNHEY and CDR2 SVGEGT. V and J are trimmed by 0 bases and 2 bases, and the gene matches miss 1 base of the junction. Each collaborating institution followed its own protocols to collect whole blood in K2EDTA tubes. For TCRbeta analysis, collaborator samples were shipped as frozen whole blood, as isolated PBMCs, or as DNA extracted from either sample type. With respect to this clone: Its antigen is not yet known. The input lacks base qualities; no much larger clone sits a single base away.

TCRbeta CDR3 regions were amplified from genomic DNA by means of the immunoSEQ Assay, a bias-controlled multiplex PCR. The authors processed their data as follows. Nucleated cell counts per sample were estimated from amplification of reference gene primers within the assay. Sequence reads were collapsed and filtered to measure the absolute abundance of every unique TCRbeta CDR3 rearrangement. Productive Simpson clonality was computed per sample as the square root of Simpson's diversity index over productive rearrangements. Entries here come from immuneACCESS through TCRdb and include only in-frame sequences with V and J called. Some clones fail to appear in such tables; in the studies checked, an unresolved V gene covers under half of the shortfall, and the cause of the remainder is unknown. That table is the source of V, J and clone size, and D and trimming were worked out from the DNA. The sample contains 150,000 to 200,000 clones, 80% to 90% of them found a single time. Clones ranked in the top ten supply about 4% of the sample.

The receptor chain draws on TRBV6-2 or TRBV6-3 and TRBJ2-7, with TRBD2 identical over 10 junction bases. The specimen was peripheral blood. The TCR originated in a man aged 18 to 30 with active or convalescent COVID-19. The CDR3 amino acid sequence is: CASSYSGLAAYEQYF. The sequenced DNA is TGTGCCAGCAGTTACTCCGGACTAGCGGCCTACGAGCAGTACTTC.